Given below is one T cell receptor beta chain in context. What it binds is not known. As defined, naive CD8 cells were CD45RO-negative and positively selected for CCR7, with terminally differentiated effector memory CD45RA+ cells excluded. The CDR3 extends over 15 amino acids. From germline, CDR1 is LNHDA and CDR2 SQIVND (reference sequence). V was clipped by 7 bases and J by 5 bases; unmatched bases: 5. This sample is drawn from a study of shared clonotypes between healthy human individuals. The study's findings and limits: Blood was the sole source, and tissue repertoires probably differ. Sequencing depth was expected to affect clonotype sharing among donors. When compared with the clonotypes that were shared by all four sorted-subset donors, the non-shared clonotypes turned out to have lower generation probabilities.

The data were produced by immunoSEQ multiplex PCR, yet TCRdb's version contains in-frame clones alone and is incomplete. The top ten clones hold about 1.7% of a sample with approximately 2,000,000 clones, 90% to 95% of them seen once. The sample was naive CD8+ T cells from PBMCs. The clonotype originates from a young man in good health. Some clones in this sample may be carry-over from other donors' samples. This sequence joins TRBV19 and TRBJ2-2; 12 bases align to TRBD2. CDR3 in DNA: TGTGCCAGTATCTCACTAGCGGGAGGAACCGGGGAGCTGTTTTTT. Translating it yields CASISLAGGTGELFF.